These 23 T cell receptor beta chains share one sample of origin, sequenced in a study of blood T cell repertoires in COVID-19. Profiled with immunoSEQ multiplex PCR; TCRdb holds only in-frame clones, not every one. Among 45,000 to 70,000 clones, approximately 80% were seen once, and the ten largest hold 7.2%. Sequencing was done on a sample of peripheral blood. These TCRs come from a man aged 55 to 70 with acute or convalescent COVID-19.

The CDR3 DNA reads TGTGCCAGCAGCGTAGGGACAGGGGGCTCAGAGACCCAGTACTTC. This translates into CASSVGTGGSETQYF. The chain couples TRBV9 to TRBJ2-5, with 11 bases matching TRBD1. In germline, CDR1 is SGDLS, CDR2 YYNGEE. J was trimmed by 4 bases and V by 0 bases; bases with no gene match: 2. The CDR3 runs to 15 residues.

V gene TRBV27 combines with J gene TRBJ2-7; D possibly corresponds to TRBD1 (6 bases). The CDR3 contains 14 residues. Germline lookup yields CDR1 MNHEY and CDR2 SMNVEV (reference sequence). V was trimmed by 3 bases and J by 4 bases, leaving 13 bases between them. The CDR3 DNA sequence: TGTGCCAGCAGTTTCACAGGGCCCCAATACGAGCAGTACTTC. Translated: CASSFTGPQYEQYF.

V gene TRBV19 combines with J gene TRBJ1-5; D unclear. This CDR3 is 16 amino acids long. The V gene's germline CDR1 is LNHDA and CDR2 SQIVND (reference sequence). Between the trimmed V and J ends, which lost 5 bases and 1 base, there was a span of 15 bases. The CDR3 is CASSLKPVVSNQPQHF. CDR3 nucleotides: TGTGCCAGTAGTCTTAAGCCCGTGGTCAGCAATCAGCCCCAGCATTTT.

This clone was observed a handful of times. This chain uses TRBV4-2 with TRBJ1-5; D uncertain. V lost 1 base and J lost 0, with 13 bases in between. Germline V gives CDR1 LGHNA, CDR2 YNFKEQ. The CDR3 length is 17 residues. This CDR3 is CASSQGGPEYSNQPQHF. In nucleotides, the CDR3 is TGTGCCAGCAGCCAAGGAGGCCCGGAGTATAGCAATCAGCCCCAGCATTTT.

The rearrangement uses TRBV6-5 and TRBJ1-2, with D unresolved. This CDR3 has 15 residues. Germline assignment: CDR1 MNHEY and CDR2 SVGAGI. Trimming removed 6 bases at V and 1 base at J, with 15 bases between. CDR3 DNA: TGTGCCAGCAGACCCCTGGAGGACCTTAACTATGGCTACACCTTC. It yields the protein CASRPLEDLNYGYTF.

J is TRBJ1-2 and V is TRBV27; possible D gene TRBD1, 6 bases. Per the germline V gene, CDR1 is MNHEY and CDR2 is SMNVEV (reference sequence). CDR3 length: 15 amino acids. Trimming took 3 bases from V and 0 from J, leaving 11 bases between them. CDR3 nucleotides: TGTGCCAGCAGTTTTGTTGGACAGACTAACTATGGCTACACCTTC. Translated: CASSFVGQTNYGYTF.

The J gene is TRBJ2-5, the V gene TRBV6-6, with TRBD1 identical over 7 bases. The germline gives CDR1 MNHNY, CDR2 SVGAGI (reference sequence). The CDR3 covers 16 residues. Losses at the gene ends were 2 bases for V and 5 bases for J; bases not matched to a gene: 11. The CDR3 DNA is TGTGCCAGCAGTTACCCGCCGCGGACAGGAAGGGAGACCCAGTACTTC. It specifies CASSYPPRTGRETQYF.

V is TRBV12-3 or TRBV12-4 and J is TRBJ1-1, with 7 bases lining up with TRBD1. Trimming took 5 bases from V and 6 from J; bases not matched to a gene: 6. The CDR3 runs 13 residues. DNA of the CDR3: TGTGCCAGCAGTGCACAGGGGTGGGCTGAAGCTTTCTTT. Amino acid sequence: CASSAQGWAEAFF.

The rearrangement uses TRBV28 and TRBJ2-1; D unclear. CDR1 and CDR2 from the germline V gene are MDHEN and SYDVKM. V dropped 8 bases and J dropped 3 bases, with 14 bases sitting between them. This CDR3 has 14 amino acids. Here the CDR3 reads CASRPPLGYNEQFF. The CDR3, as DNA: TGTGCCAGCCGCCCACCGCTAGGCTACAATGAGCAGTTCTTC.

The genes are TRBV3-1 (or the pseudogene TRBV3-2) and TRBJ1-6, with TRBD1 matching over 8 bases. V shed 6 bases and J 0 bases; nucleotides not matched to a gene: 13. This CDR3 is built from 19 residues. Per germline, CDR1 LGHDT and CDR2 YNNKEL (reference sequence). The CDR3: CASRGAGGRVSSYNSPLHF. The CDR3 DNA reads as TGTGCCAGCAGAGGAGCAGGGGGCCGCGTAAGCTCCTATAATTCACCCCTCCACTTT.

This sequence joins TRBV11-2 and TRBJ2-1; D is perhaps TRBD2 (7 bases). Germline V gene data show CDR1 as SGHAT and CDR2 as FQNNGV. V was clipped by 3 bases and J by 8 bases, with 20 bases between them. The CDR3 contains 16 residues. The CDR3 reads CASSFGGRTRSDEQFF. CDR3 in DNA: TGTGCCAGCAGCTTCGGGGGCAGGACTAGGTCTGATGAGCAGTTCTTC.

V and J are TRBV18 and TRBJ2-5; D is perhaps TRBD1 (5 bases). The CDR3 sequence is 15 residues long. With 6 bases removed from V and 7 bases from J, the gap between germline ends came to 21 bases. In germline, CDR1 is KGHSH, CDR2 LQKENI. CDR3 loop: CASSPEDSAFRTQYF. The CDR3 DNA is TGTGCCAGCTCCCCCGAAGACAGCGCTTTCCGGACCCAGTACTTC.

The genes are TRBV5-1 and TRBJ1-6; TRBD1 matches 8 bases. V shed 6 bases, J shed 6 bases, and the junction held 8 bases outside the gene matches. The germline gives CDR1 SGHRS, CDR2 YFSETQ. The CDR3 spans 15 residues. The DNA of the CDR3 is TGCGCCAGCACTCCGGACCAGGGGGCTAATTCACCCCTCCACTTT. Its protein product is CASTPDQGANSPLHF.

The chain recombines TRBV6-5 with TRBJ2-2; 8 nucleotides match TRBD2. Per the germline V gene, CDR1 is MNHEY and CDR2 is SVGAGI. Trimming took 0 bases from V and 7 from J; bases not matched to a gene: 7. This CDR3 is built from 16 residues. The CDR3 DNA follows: TGTGCCAGCAGTTACTCGAGGCGGGGGGCAGGCGGGGAGCTGTTTTTT. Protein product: CASSYSRRGAGGELFF.

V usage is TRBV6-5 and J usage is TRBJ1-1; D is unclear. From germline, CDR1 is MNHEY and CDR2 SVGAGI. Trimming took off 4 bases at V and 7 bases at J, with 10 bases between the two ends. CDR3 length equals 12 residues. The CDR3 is CASSSLTSEAFF. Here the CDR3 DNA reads TGTGCCAGCAGTTCCCTTACAAGTGAAGCTTTCTTT.

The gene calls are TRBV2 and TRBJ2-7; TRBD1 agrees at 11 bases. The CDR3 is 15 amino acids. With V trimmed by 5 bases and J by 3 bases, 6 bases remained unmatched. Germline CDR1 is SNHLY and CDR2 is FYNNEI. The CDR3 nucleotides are TGTGCCAGCAGTATCGGGACAGGGGGAGTCTACGAGCAGTACTTC. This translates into CASSIGTGGVYEQYF.

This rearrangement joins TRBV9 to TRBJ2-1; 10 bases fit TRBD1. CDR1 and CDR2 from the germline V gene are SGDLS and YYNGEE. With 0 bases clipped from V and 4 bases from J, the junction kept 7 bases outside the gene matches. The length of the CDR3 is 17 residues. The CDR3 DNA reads TGTGCCAGCAGCGTAGCTGGGCGACAGGGGGCTTACAATGAGCAGTTCTTC. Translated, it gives CASSVAGRQGAYNEQFF.

CDR3 DNA sequence: TGTGCCACCAGCAGAGATTATGGGACTAGCGTTTCCTACGAGCAGTACTTC. This gives the protein CATSRDYGTSVSYEQYF. V usage is TRBV15 and J usage is TRBJ2-7; the match to TRBD2 covers 10 bases. From germline, CDR1 is LNHNV and CDR2 YYDKDF (reference sequence). The CDR3 sequence is 17 residues long. Trimming cost V 0 bases and J 1 base; bases outside gene matches: 6.

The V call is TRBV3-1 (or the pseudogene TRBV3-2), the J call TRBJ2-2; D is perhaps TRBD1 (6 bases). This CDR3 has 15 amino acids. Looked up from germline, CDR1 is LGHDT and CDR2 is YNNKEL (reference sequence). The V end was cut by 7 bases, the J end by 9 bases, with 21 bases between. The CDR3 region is CASTRGHEGYRELFF. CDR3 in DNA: TGTGCCAGCACCCGGGGACATGAGGGTTACCGGGAGCTGTTTTTT.

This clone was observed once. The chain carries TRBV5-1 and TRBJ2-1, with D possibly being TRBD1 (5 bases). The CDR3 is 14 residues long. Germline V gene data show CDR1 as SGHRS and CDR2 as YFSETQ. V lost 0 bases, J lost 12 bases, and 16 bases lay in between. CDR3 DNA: TGCGCCAGCAGCTTGGGGGGCACACAATCTCCGCAGTTCTTC. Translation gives CASSLGGTQSPQFF.

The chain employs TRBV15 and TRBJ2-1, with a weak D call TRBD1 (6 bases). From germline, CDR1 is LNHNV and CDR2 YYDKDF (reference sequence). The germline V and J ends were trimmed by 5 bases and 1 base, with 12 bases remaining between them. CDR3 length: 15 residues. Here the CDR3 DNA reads TGTGCCACCAGCCCACGACAGGCGTCCTACAATGAGCAGTTCTTC. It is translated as CATSPRQASYNEQFF.

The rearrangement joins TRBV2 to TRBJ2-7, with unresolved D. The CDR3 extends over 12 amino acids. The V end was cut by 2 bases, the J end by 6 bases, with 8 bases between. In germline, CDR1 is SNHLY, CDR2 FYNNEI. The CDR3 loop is CASSEIASEQYF. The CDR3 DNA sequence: TGTGCCAGCAGTGAAATTGCGTCCGAGCAGTACTTC.

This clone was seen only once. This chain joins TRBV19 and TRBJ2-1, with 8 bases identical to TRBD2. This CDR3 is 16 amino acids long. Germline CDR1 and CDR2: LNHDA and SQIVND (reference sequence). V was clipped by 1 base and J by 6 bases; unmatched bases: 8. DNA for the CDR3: TGTGCCAGTAGTATAGGGTACAAGCGGGGGAGCAATGAGCAGTTCTTC. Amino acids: CASSIGYKRGSNEQFF.